This T cell receptor (beta chain) was identified during a study of human T cells and chemical hapten exposure. Unique molecular identifiers were attached to individual cDNA molecules within the library. Study processing details: Per sample, the median was roughly 96,000 TCRs, with values from around 24,000 to 710,000. TCRdb reanalysed the RACE reads using MiXCR and keeps one entry per CDR3 protein. What appears here as the V and J calls and clone size reflects TCRdb's work, not the paper's. This table has about 93,000 distinct CDR3 sequences, about 10% appearing once. Findings and caveats of the study: TCRs above 1 in 1000 frequency stayed constant with DPC sensitization.

The time point here: healthy volunteer bleed at 2 weeks. The template was total RNA from unfractionated whole blood. This clonotype was detected only a few times. As yet, its antigen is unknown. Sequenced material: whole blood. The sequence came from a female donor in good health. Some clones in this sample may be carry-over from other donors' samples.

CDR3 sequence: CASDLAETDTQYF. In DNA, the CDR3 is TGTGCCAGCGACCTAGCGGAAACAGATACGCAGTATTTT. The rearrangement joins TRBV2 to TRBJ2-3; 7 nucleotides align to TRBD2. This CDR3 comprises 13 residues. Germline trimming cut 8 bases from V and 3 bases from J; bases unmatched to any gene: 5. Germline values: CDR1 SNHLY, CDR2 FYNNEI. The full variable domain, completed using reference TRBV2 and TRBJ2-3, is EPEVTQTPSHQVTQMGQEVILRCVPISNHLYFYWYRQILGQKVEFLVSFYNNEISEKSEIFDDQFSVERPDGSNFTLKIRSTKLEDSAMYFCASDLAETDTQYFGPGTRLTVL.